The rows below give T cell receptor beta chains drawn from one sample of a study of control samples from healthy donors and cancer patients. The repertoire was sequenced with immunoSEQ multiplex PCR; TCRdb's copy has only in-frame clones and lacks some. In the table there are about 110,000 clones, 90% of which are singletons. The sample consisted of blood. These receptors all come from a human donor in good health. The donor label of this sample is uncertain. The CDR3 runs from the conserved cysteine through the conserved F or W. D genes are given only for firm matches. Clone size is not always given. Where it is, it says once, few, many or a class for expanded clones.

once	TRBJ2-4	TRBV11-3	TRBD1	TGTGCCAGCAGCCAGGGGGAGAGAAACATTCAGTACTTC	CASSQGERNIQYF
NA	TRBJ1-2	TRBV28	NA	TGTGCCAGCAGTTTGGCCTATGGCTACACCTTC	CASSLAYGYTF
NA	TRBJ1-5	TRBV30	NA	TGTGCCTGGAGTGTATCCAGGGGAAATCAGCCCCAGCATTTT	CAWSVSRGNQPQHF
NA	TRBJ2-4	TRBV18	NA	TGTGCCAGCTCACCAGGGGGGCTCAAAAACATTCAGTACTTC	CASSPGGLKNIQYF
NA	TRBJ1-6	TRBV6-5	NA	TGTGCCAGCAGCGCCGGGGAGGCTTCCTCACCCCTCCACTTT	CASSAGEASSPLHF
NA	TRBJ1-4	TRBV5-4	TRBD1	TGTGCCAGCAGCCGCGGGACAGGGATTCAGGAAAAACTGTTTTTT	CASSRGTGIQEKLFF
NA	TRBJ2-7	TRBV2	TRBD1	TGTGCCAGCAGATCGACAGGGTTGGAGCAGTACTTC	CASRSTGLEQYF
NA	TRBJ2-5	TRBV19	TRBD1	TGTGCCAGTAGCCCACAGACAGGGGCAGAGACCCAGTACTTC	CASSPQTGAETQYF
NA	TRBJ2-5	TRBV5-5	NA	TGTGCCAGCAGCCCTCGAGGGGGGCAGGGAGAGACCCAGTACTTC	CASSPRGGQGETQYF
NA	TRBJ1-3	TRBV7-2	NA	TGTGCCAGCAGCTTCTTACCGGGGAGCCCTGGAAACACCATATATTTT	CASSFLPGSPGNTIYF
few	TRBJ1-6	TRBV4-1	NA	TGCGCCAGCAGCTCCCAAGCGGGGGAAAGGTCACCCCTCCACTTT	CASSSQAGERSPLHF
NA	TRBJ1-1	TRBV10-3	NA	TGTGCCATCAGTGAGGTAGGACGGGCGAACACTGAAGCTTTCTTT	CAISEVGRANTEAFF
NA	TRBJ2-1	TRBV2	TRBD2	TGTGCCAGCACCACAAGAGCGGGGGGGTCTGAGCAGTTCTTC	CASTTRAGGSEQFF
NA	TRBJ1-5	TRBV12-3/TRBV12-4	NA	TGTGCCAGCAGGGGCGACAGGAATCAGCCCCAGCATTTT	CASRGDRNQPQHF
NA	TRBJ2-3	TRBV7-9	NA	TGTGCCAGCAACCAATATAACGACAGAATCACAGATACGCAGTATTTT	CASNQYNDRITDTQYF
NA	TRBJ1-1	TRBV3-1/TRBV3-2	NA	TGTGCCAGCAGCCGGGGGGTGGTGAGCACTGAAGCTTTCTTT	CASSRGVVSTEAFF
once	TRBJ2-3	TRBV24-1	TRBD1	TGTGCCACCAGTGATTCCGGGACAGGAAAAGATACGCAGTATTTT	CATSDSGTGKDTQYF
NA	TRBJ1-2	TRBV3-1/TRBV3-2	NA	TGTGCCAGCAGCCGCGAAGTGGGATACTATGGCTACACCTTC	CASSREVGYYGYTF
NA	TRBJ2-2	TRBV6-5	TRBD2	TGTGCCAGCAGCCGACTAGCGGGGGGGATCGGGGAGCTGTTTTTT	CASSRLAGGIGELFF
NA	TRBJ2-3	TRBV4-2	NA	TGTGCCAGCAGCCGCGGGGACCCTAGCACAGATACGCAGTATTTT	CASSRGDPSTDTQYF
NA	TRBJ2-5	TRBV11-2	TRBD1	TGTGCCAGCAGCTTGGGACAGGGGGGAGAGACCCAGTACTTC	CASSLGQGGETQYF
NA	TRBJ1-5	TRBV19	NA	TGTGCCAGTAGTATTGCGGGGGACCAGAATCAGCCCCAGCATTTT	CASSIAGDQNQPQHF
NA	TRBJ2-7	TRBV6-2/TRBV6-3	NA	TGTGCCAGCAGTTACCCGGGACAAAATTACGAGCAGTACTTC	CASSYPGQNYEQYF
NA	TRBJ2-7	TRBV6-5	NA	TGTGCCAGCAGCCGGGACGGAGGGCCCTACGAGCAGTACTTC	CASSRDGGPYEQYF
once	TRBJ2-1	TRBV3-1/TRBV3-2	TRBD2	TGTGCCAGCAGCCAAGGACGGGGGGAGGTCAAGCAGTTCTTC	CASSQGRGEVKQFF
NA	TRBJ2-3	TRBV11-1	NA	TGTGCCAGCAGCTTGGCCACAGATACGCAGTATTTT	CASSLATDTQYF
NA	TRBJ1-3	TRBV7-8	NA	TGTGCCAGCAGCCCCTCGGAGGGATCGTCTGGAAACACCATATATTTT	CASSPSEGSSGNTIYF
NA	TRBJ1-6	TRBV11-2	TRBD1	TGTGCCAGCAGCTTAGAAACAGGGGGTAATTCACCCCTCCACTTT	CASSLETGGNSPLHF
NA	TRBJ2-1	TRBV24-1	NA	TGTGCCACCAGTGATTCAGACAGGTTGGGTGAGCAGTTCTTC	CATSDSDRLGEQFF
once	TRBJ1-5	TRBV2	NA	TGTGCCAGCAGTGACGGGGATAGCAATCAGCCCCAGCATTTT	CASSDGDSNQPQHF
NA	TRBJ1-2	TRBV5-5	NA	TGTGCCAGCAGCTTGTCCGCAGGATTCGGCTACACCTTC	CASSLSAGFGYTF
NA	TRBJ1-5	TRBV12-3/TRBV12-4	NA	TGTGCCAGCAGTTTTGTGGGGACTCAGCCCCAGCATTTT	CASSFVGTQPQHF
NA	TRBJ1-3	TRBV5-1	NA	TGCGCCAGCAGCTCCCTGGGGGGAAACACCATATATTTT	CASSSLGGNTIYF
NA	TRBJ1-1	TRBV7-3	NA	TGTGCCAGCAGCTTAACGGGGGACACTGAAGCTTTCTTT	CASSLTGDTEAFF
NA	TRBJ1-1	TRBV18	NA	TGTGCCAGCTCACTACACAGGGACACTGAAGCTTTCTTT	CASSLHRDTEAFF
NA	TRBJ1-1	TRBV12-3/TRBV12-4	NA	TGTGCCAGCAGTTCGTCCCCCCACGCGGAAGCTTTCTTT	CASSSSPHAEAFF
NA	TRBJ1-5	TRBV27	NA	TGTGCCAGCAGTGCGGGATTCAATCAGCCCCAGCATTTT	CASSAGFNQPQHF
NA	TRBJ1-6	TRBV28	NA	TGTGCCAGCAGGCAGTATAATTCACCCCTCCACTTT	CASRQYNSPLHF
NA	TRBJ1-1	TRBV5-1	TRBD1	TGCGCCAGCAGCTTGGGGGGACAGATAACTGAAGCTTTCTTT	CASSLGGQITEAFF
NA	TRBJ1-6	TRBV6-1	NA	TGTGCCAGCAGTGAAGTGCGAGCCGAGTCTTCACCCCTCCACTTT	CASSEVRAESSPLHF
NA	TRBJ2-7	TRBV7-2	TRBD1	TGTGCCAGCACCCCGCCCGGGACAGGGGCCTTTTCGCAGTACTTC	CASTPPGTGAFSQYF
once	TRBJ1-1	TRBV30	TRBD1	TGTGCCTGGAGTAAAGGGGGCCGAACTGAAGCTTTCTTT	CAWSKGGRTEAFF
NA	TRBJ1-5	TRBV5-4	TRBD1	TGTGCCAGCAGCTTTGACAGGGATCAGCCCCAGCATTTT	CASSFDRDQPQHF
NA	TRBJ1-1	TRBV27	NA	TGTGCCAGCAGTTTCACAGGGTTCACTGAAGCTTTCTTT	CASSFTGFTEAFF
NA	TRBJ2-1	TRBV6-5	TRBD1	TGTGCCAGCAACCTACAGGGGGCTAACTACAATGAGCAGTTCTTC	CASNLQGANYNEQFF
NA	TRBJ2-1	TRBV4-1	TRBD2	TGCGCCAGCAGCCAAGAGGAGCGGGGGGCGTACAATGAGCAGTTCTTC	CASSQEERGAYNEQFF
NA	TRBJ1-1	TRBV30	NA	TGTGCCTGGAACCGGAGATCTAACACTGAAGCTTTCTTT	CAWNRRSNTEAFF
NA	TRBJ1-2	TRBV5-6	NA	TGTGCCAGCAGCTTGATCGCCACACGGGGGGATTATGGCTACACCTTC	CASSLIATRGDYGYTF
NA	TRBJ1-1	TRBV7-9	TRBD1	TGTGCCAGCAGCCTGGGACAGGGCTCTGAAGCTTTCTTT	CASSLGQGSEAFF
NA	TRBJ2-7	TRBV5-4	TRBD2	TGTGCCAGCAGCTCTGGACTAGCGGGGGGCTACGAGCAGTACTTC	CASSSGLAGGYEQYF
NA	TRBJ2-7	TRBV29-1	TRBD1	TGCAGCGTTGGAGGGACAGGGGACGAGCAGTACTTC	CSVGGTGDEQYF
NA	TRBJ2-2	TRBV3-1/TRBV3-2	TRBD2	TGTGCCAGCAGTCCGGGGGGAGGCACCGGGGAGCTGTTTTTT	CASSPGGGTGELFF
NA	TRBJ2-5	TRBV6-1	NA	TGTGCCAGCAGTGAAAATGGGGGAGTGAGCGCCCAGTACTTC	CASSENGGVSAQYF
NA	TRBJ2-1	TRBV6-5	NA	TGTGCCAGCAGTTACTCGACGGGGGGCCACAATGAGCAGTTCTTC	CASSYSTGGHNEQFF
NA	TRBJ1-1	TRBV28	NA	TGTGCCAGCAGAGGGCCAGGGGACACTGAAGCTTTCTTT	CASRGPGDTEAFF
once	TRBJ2-2	TRBV19	NA	TGTGCCAGTGGCAGCGGACAGAGAGACACCGGGGAGCTGTTTTTT	CASGSGQRDTGELFF
NA	TRBJ1-5	TRBV28	NA	TGTGCCAGCAGTTACGTTGTTACGGGCCGAGAACCGCGTGGCAATCAGCCCCAGCATTTT	CASSYVVTGREPRGNQPQHF
NA	TRBJ1-5	TRBV19	NA	TGTGCCAGTAGTACAATGGAGGGTGGCAATCAGCCCCAGCATTTT	CASSTMEGGNQPQHF